The table lists the clone carrying this T cell receptor (beta chain) with a few counts. These data are taken from a study of blood T cell repertoires in COVID-19. The overall study: From the United States, Italy and Spain came samples of acute and convalescent COVID-19. Nucleic acid was either cDNA or gDNA, and it came from T cells, B-cell-depleted T cells, or PBMCs.

Authors' processing steps: Estimates of nucleated cell counts were drawn from the amplification of reference gene primers. Generated by immunoSEQ multiplex PCR, the TCRdb table keeps only in-frame clones and is missing some. That table gives V, J and clone size, and the DNA gave D and trimming. The sample lists tens of thousands of clones, around three quarters occurring once. Sequencing used peripheral blood. The receptor was isolated from a human donor in a cohort sampled during active COVID-19.

The CDR3 spells CASSHSPGARGDEQFF. Written as DNA, the CDR3 is TGTGCCAGCAGCCACTCCCCCGGGGCCAGGGGAGATGAGCAGTTCTTC. The chain joins TRBV3-1 (or the pseudogene TRBV3-2) to TRBJ2-1; D might be TRBD1 (6 bases). Trimming cost V 3 bases and J 8 bases, with 20 bases left between them. Germline V gene sequence: CDR1 LGHDT, CDR2 YNNKEL (reference sequence). The CDR3 runs to 16 residues.